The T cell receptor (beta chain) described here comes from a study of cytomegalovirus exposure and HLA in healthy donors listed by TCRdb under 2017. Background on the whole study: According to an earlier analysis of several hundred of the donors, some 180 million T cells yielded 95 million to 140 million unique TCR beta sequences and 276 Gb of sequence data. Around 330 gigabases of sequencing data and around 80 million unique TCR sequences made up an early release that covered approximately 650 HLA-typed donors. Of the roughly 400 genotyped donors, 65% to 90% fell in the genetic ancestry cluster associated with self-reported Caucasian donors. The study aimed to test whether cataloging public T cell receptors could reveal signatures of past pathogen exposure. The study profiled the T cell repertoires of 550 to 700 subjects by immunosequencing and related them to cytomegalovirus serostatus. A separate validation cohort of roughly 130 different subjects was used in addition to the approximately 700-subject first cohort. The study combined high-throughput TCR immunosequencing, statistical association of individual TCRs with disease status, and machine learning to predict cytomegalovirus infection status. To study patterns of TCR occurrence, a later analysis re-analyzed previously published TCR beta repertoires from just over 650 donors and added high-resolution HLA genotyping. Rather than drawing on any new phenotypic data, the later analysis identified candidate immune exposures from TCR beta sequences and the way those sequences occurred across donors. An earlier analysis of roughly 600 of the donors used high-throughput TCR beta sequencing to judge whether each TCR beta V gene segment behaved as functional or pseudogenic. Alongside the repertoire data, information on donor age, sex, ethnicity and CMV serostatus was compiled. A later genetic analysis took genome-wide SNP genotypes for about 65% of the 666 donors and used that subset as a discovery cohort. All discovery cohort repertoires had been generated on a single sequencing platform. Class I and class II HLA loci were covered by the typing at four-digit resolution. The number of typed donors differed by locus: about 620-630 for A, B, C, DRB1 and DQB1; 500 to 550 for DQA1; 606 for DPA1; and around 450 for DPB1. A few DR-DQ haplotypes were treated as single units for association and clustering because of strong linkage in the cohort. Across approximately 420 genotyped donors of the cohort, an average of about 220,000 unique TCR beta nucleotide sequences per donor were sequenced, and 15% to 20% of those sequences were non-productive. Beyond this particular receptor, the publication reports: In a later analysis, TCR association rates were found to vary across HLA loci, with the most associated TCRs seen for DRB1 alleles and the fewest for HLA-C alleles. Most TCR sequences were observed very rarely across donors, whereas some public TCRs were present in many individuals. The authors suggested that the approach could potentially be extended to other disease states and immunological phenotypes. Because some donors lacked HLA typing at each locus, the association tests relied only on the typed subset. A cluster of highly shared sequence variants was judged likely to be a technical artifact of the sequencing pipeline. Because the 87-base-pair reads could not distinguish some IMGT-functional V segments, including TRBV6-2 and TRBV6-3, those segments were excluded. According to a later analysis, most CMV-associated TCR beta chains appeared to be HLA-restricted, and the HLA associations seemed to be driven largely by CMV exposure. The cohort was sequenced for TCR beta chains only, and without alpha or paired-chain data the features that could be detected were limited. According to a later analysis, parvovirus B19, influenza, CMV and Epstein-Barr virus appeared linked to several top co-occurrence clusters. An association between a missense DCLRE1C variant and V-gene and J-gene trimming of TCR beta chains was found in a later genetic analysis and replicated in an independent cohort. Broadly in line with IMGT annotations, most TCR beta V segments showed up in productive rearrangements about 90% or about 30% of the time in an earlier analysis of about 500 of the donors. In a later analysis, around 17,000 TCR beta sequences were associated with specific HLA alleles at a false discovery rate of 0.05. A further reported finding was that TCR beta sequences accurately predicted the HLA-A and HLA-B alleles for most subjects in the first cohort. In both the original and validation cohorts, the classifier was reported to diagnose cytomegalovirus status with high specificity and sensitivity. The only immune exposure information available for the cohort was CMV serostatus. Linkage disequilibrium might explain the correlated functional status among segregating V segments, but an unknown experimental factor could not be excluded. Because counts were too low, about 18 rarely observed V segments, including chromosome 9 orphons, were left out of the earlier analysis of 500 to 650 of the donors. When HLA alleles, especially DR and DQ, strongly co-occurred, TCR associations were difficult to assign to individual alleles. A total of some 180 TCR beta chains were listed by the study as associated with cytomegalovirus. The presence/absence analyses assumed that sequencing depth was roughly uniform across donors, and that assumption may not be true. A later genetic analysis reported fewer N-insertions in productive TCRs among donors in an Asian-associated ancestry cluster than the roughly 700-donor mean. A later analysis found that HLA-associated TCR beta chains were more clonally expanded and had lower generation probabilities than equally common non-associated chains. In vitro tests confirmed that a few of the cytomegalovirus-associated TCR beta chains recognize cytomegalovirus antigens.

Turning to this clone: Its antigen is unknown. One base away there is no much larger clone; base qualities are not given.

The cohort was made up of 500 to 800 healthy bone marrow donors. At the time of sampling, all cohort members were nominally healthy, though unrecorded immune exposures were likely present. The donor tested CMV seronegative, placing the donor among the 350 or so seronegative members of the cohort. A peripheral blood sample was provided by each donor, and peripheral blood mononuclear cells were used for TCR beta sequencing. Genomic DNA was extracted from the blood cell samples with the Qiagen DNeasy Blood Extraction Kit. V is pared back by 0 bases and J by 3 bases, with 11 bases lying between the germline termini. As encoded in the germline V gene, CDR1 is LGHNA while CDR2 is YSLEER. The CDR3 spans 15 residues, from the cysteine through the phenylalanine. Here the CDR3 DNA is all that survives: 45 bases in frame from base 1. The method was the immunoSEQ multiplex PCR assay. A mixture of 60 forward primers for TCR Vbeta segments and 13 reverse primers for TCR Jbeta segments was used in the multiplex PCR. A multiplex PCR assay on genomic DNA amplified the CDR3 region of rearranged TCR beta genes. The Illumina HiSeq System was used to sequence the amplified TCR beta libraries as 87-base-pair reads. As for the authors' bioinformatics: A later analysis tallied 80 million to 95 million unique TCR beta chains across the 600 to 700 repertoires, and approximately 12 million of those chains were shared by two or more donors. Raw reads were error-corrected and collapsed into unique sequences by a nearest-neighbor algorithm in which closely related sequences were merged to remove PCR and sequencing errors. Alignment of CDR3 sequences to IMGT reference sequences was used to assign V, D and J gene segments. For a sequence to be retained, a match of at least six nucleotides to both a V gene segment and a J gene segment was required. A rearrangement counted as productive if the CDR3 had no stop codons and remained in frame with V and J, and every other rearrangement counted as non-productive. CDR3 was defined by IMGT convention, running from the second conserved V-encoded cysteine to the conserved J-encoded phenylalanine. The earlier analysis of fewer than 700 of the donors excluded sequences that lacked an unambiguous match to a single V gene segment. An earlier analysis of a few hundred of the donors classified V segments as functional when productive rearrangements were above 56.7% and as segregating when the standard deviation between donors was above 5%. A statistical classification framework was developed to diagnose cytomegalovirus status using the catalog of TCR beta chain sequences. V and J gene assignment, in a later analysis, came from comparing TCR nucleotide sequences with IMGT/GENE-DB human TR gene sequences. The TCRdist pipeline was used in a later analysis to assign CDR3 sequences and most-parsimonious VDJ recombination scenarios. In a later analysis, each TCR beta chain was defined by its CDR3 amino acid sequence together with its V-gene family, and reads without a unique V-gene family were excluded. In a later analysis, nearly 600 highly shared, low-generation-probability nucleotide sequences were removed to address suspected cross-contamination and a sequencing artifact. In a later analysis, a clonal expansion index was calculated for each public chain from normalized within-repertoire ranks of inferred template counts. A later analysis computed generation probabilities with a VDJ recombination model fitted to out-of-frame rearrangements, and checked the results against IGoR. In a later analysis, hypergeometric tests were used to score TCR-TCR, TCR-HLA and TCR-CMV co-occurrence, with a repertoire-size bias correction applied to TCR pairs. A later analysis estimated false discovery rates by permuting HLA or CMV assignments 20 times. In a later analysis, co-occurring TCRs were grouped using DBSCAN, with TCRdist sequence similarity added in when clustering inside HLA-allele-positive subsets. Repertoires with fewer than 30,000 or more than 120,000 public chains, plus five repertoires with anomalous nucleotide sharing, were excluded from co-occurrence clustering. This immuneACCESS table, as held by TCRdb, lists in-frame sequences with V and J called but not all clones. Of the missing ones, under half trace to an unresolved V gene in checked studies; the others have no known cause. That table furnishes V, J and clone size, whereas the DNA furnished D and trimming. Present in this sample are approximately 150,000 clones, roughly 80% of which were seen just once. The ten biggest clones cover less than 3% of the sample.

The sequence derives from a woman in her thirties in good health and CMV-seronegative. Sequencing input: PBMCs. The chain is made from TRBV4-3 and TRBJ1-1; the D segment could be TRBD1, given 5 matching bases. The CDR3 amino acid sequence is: CASSQDSGFDTEAFF. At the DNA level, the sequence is TGCGCCAGCAGCCAAGATTCAGGGTTTGACACTGAAGCTTTCTTT.